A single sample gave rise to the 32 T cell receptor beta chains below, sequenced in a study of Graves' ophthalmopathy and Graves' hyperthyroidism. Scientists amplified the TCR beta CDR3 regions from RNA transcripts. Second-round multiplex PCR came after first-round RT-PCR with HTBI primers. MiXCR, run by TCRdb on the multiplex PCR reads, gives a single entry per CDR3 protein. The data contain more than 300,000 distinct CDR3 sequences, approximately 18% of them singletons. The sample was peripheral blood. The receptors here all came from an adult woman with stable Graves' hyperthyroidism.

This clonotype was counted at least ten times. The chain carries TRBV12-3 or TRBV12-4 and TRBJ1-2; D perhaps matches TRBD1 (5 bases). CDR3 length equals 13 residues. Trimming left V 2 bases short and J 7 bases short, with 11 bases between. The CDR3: CASSLRWDSGYTF. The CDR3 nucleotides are TGTGCCAGCAGTTTACGATGGGACTCTGGCTACACCTTC.

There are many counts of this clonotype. The CDR3 sequence: CASSDFAAGNQETQYF. Here the CDR3 DNA reads TGTGCCAGCAGTGATTTTGCCGCGGGGAACCAAGAGACCCAGTACTTC. V gene TRBV6-1 combines with J gene TRBJ2-5; TRBD2 might be the D (6 bases). The length of the CDR3 is 16 residues. CDR1 and CDR2 from the germline V gene are MNHNS and SASEGT. V dropped 3 bases and J dropped 0 bases, with 14 bases sitting between them.

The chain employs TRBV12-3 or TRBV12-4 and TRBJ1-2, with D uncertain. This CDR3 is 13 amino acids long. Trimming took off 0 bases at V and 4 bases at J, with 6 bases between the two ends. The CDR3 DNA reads TGTGCCAGCAGTTTAGCCCCATCCTATGGCTACACCTTC. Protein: CASSLAPSYGYTF.

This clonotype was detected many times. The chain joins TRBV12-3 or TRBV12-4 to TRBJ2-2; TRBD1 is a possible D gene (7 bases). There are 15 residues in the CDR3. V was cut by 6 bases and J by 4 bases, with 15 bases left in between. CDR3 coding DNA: TGTGCCAGCAGGCCCGGACAGGAGGGCACCGGGGAGCTGTTTTTT. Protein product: CASRPGQEGTGELFF.

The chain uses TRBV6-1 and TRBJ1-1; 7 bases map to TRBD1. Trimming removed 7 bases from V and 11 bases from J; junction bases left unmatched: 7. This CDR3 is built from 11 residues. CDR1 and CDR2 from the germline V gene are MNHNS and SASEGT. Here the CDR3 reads CASTRQGHAFF. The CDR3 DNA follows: TGTGCCAGCACTAGACAGGGCCATGCTTTCTTT.

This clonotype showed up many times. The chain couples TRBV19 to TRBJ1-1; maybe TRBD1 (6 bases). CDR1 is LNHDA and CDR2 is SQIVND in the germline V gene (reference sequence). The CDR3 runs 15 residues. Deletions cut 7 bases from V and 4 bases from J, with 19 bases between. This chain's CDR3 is CASKKGEGWSTEAFF. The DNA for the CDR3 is TGTGCCAGTAAAAAGGGGGAAGGATGGTCCACTGAAGCTTTCTTT. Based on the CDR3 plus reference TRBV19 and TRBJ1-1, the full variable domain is DGGITQSPKYLFRKEGQNVTLSCEQNLNHDAMYWYRQDPGQGLRLIYYSQIVNDFQKGDIAEGYSVSREKKESFPLTVTSAQKNPTAFYLCASKKGEGWSTEAFFGQGTRLTVV.

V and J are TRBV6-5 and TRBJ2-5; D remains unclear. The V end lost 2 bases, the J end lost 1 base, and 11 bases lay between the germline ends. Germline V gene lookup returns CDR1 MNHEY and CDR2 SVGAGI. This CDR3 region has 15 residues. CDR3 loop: CASSYGLRLQETQYF. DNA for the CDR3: TGTGCCAGCAGTTACGGGTTGCGCCTCCAAGAGACCCAGTACTTC.

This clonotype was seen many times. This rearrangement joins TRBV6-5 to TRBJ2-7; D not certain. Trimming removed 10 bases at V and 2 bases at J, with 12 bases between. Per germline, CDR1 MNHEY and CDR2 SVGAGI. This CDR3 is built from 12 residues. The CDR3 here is CATSPQPYEQYF. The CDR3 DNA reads TGTGCCACCTCCCCTCAGCCCTACGAGCAGTACTTC.

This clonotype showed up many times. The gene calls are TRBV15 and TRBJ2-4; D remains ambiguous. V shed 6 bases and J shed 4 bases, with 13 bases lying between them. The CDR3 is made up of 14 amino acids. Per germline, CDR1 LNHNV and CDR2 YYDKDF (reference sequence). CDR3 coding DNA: TGTGCCACCAGTCTTTTAGGGCAGAAAAACATTCAGTACTTC. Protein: CATSLLGQKNIQYF.

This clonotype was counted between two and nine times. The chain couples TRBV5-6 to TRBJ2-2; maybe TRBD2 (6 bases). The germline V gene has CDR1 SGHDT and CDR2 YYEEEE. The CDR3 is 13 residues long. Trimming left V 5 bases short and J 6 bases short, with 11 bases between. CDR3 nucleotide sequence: TGTGCCAGCAGGGAAACGGGAGCCGGGGAGCTGTTTTTT. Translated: CASRETGAGELFF.

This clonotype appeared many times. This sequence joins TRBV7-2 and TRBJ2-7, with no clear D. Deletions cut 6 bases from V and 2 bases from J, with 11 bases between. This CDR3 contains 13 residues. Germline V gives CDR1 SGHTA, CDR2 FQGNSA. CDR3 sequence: CASRPTRTYEQYF. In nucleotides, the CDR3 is TGTGCCAGCAGACCCACCCGGACCTACGAGCAGTACTTC.

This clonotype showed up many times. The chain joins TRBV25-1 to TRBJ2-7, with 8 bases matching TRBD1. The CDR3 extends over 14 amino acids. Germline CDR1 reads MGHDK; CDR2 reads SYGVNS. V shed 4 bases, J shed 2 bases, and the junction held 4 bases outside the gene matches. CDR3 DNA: TGTGCCAGCAGTGGTTACAGGGGGACCTACGAGCAGTACTTC. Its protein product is CASSGYRGTYEQYF.

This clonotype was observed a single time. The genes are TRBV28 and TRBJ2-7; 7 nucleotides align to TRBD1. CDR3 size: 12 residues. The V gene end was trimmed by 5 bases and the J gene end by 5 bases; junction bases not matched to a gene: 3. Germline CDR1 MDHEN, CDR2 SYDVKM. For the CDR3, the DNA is TGTGCCAGCAGTCAGGGGGTCCACGAGCAGTACTTC. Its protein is CASSQGVHEQYF.

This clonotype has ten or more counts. The CDR3, as DNA: TGTGCCAGCTCACCCAGAGTCCAAGAGACCCAGTACTTC. This gives the protein CASSPRVQETQYF. The rearrangement uses TRBV18 and TRBJ2-5; D unclear. This CDR3 is 13 amino acids long. Trimming removed 3 bases from V and 1 base from J, with 6 bases in between. Germline CDR1 reads KGHSH; CDR2 reads LQKENI.

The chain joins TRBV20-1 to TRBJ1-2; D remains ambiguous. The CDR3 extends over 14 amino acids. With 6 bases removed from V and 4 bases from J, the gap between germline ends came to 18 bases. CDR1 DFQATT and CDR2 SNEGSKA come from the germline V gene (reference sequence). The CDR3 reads CSATSAKNGYGYTF. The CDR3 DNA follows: TGCAGTGCCACTTCTGCCAAGAACGGCTATGGCTACACCTTC.

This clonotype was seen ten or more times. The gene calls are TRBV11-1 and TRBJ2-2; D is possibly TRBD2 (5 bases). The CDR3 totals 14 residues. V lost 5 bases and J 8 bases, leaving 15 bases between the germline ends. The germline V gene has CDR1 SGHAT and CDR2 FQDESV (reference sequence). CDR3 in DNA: TGTGCCAGCAGCCCGCCCCTTGGGAGAGGGGAGCTGTTTTTT. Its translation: CASSPPLGRGELFF. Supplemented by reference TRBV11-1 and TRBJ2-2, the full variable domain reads EAEVAQSPRYKITEKSQAVAFWCDPISGHATLYWYRQILGQGPELLVQFQDESVVDDSQLPKDRFSAERLKGVDSTLKIQPAELGDSAMYLCASSPPLGRGELFFGEGSRLTVL.

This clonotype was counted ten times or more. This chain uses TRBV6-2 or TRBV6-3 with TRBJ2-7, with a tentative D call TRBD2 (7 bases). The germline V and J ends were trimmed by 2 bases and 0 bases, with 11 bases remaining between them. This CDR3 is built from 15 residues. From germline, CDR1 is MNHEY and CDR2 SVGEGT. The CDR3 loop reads CASSYGGGVSYEQYF. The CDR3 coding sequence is TGTGCCAGCAGTTACGGCGGGGGCGTCTCCTACGAGCAGTACTTC.

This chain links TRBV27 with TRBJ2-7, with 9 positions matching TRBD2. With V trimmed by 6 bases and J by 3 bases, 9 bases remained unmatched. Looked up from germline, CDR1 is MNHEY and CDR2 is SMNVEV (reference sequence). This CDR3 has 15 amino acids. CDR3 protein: CASRTDLAGVYEQYF. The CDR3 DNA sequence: TGTGCCAGCAGGACGGACTTAGCGGGAGTCTACGAGCAGTACTTC.

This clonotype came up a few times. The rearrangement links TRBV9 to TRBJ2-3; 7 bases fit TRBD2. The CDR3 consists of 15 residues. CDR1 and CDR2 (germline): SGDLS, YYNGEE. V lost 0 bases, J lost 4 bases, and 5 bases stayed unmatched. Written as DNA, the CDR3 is TGTGCCAGCAGCGTAGGCGCGGGAGTGGCAGATACGCAGTATTTT. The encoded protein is CASSVGAGVADTQYF.

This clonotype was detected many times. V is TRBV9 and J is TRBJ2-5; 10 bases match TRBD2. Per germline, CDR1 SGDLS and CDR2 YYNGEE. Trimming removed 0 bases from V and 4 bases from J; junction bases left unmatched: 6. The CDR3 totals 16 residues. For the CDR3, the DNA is TGTGCCAGCAGCGTAGAAGATAGCGGGAGGTCAGAGACCCAGTACTTC. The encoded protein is CASSVEDSGRSETQYF.

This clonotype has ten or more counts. The CDR3 sequence is CASSQGVGGYTF. CDR3 sequence (DNA): TGTGCCAGCAGCCAAGGAGTAGGGGGCTACACCTTC. V is TRBV3-1 and J is TRBJ1-2; D remains unclear. V lost 1 base and J lost 8, with 8 bases in between. This CDR3 spans 12 amino acids. Germline assignment: CDR1 LGHDT and CDR2 YNNKEL (reference sequence).

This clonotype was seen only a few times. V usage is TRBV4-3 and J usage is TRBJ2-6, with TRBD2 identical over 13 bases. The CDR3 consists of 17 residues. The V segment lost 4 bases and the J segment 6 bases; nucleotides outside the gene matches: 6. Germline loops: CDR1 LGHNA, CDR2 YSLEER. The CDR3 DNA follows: TGCGCCAGCAGCCGCGGACTAGCGGGAGCGGAGGCCAACGTCCTGACTTTC. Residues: CASSRGLAGAEANVLTF.

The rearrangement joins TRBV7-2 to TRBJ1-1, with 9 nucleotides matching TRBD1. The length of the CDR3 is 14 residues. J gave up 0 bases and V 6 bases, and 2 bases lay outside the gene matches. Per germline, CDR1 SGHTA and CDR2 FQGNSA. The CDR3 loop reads CASRGQGMNTEAFF. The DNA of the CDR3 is TGTGCCAGCAGGGGACAGGGAATGAACACTGAAGCTTTCTTT.

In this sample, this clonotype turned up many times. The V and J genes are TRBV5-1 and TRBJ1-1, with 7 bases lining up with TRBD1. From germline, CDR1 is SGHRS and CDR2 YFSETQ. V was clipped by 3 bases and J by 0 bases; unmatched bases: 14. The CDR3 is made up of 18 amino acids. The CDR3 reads CASSWRAGGGPMNTEAFF. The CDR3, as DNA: TGCGCCAGCAGCTGGAGGGCAGGGGGTGGCCCGATGAACACTGAAGCTTTCTTT. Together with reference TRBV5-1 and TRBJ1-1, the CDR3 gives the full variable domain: KAGVTQTPRYLIKTRGQQVTLSCSPISGHRSVSWYQQTPGQGLQFLFEYFSETQRNKGNFPGRFSGRQFSNSRSEMNVSTLELGDSALYLCASSWRAGGGPMNTEAFFGQGTRLTVV.

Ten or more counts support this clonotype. The CDR3 DNA reads TGTGCCAGCAGGAAAGGTCCGGGAGGGGACCAAGAGACCCAGTACTTC. Its protein is CASRKGPGGDQETQYF. This chain links TRBV28 with TRBJ2-5, with 8 nucleotides matching TRBD2. J was trimmed by 0 bases and V by 6 bases; bases with no gene match: 9. This CDR3 spans 16 amino acids. Germline lookup yields CDR1 MDHEN and CDR2 SYDVKM.

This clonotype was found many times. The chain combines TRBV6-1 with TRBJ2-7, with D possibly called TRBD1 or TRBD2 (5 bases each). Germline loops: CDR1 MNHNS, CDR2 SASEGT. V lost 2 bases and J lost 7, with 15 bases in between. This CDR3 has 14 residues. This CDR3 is CASSERFPWGEQYF. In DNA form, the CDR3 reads TGTGCCAGCAGTGAAAGATTCCCATGGGGGGAGCAGTACTTC.

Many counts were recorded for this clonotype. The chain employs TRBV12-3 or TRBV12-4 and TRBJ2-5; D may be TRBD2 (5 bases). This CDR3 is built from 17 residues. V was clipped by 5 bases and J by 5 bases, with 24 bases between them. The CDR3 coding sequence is TGTGCCAGCAGTCTTAGCCAACTAGGACCCCTCGGGGAGACCCAGTACTTC. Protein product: CASSLSQLGPLGETQYF.

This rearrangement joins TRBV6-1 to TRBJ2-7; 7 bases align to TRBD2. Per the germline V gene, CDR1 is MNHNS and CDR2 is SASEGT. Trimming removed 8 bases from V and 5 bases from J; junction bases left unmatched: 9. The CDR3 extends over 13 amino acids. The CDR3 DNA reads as TGTGCCAGCGTCGCTAGCGGAACCGACGAGCAGTACTTC. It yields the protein CASVASGTDEQYF.

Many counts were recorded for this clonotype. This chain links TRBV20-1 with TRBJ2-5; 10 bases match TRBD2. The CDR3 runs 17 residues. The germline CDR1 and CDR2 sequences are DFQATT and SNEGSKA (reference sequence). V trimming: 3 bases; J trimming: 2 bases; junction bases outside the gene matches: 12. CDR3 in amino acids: CSASSAASGSGQETQYF. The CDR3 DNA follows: TGCAGTGCTAGTAGCGCGGCTAGCGGGAGTGGGCAAGAGACCCAGTACTTC.

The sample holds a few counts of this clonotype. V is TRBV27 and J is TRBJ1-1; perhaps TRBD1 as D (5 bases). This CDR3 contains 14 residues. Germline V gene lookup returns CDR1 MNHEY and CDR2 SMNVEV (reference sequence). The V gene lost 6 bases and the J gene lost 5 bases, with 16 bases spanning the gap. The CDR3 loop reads CASSSRIGETEAFF. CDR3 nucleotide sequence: TGTGCCAGCAGCAGTCGAATAGGGGAGACTGAAGCTTTCTTT.

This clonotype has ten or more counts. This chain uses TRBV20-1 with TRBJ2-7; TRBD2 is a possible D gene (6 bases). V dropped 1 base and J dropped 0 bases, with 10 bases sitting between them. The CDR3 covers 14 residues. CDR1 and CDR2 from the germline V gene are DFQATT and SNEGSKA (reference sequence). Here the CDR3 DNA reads TGCAGTGCTAGAGGGAGGGGCACCTCCTACGAGCAGTACTTC. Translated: CSARGRGTSYEQYF.

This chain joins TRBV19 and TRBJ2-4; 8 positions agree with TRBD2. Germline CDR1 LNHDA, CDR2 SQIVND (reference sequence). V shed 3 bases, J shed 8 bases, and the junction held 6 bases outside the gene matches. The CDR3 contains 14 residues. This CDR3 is CASSISGIADIQYF. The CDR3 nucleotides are TGTGCCAGTAGTATTAGCGGGATAGCGGACATTCAGTACTTC.